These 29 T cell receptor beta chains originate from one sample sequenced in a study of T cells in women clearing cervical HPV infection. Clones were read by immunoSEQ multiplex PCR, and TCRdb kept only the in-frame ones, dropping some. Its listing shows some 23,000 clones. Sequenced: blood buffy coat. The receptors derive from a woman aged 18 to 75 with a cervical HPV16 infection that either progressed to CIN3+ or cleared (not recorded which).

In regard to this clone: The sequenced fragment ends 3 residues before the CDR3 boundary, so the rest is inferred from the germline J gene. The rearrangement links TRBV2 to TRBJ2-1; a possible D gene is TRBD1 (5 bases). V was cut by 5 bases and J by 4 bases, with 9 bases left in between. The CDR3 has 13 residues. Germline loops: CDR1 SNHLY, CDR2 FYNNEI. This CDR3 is CASSLQEYNEQFF. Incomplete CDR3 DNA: TGTGCCAGCAGTTTACAGGAATACAATGAG.

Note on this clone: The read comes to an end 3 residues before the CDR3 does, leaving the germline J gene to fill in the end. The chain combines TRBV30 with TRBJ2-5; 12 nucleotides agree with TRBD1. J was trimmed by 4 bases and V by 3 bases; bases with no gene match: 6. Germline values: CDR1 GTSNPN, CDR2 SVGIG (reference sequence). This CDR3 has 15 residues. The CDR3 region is CAWSPGQGASETQYF. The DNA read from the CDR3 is TGTGCCTGGAGCCCGGGACAGGGGGCTTCAGAGACC.

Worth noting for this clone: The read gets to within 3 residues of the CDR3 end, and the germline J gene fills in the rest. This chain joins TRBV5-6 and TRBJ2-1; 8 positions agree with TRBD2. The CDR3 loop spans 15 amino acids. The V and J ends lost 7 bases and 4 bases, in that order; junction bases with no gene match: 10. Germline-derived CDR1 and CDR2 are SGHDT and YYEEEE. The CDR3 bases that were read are TGTGCCAGCCTCGACATGCGGGAGGATTACAATGAG. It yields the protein CASLDMREDYNE. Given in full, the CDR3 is CASLDMREDYNEQFF.

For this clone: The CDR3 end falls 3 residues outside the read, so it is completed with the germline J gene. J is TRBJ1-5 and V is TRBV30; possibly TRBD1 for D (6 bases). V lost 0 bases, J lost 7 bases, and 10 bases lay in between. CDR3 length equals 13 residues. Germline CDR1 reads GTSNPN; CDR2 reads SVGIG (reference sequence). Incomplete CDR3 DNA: TGTGCCTGGAGTGTTTACAGGGAACAGCCC. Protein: CAWSVYREQP. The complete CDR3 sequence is CAWSVYREQPQHF.

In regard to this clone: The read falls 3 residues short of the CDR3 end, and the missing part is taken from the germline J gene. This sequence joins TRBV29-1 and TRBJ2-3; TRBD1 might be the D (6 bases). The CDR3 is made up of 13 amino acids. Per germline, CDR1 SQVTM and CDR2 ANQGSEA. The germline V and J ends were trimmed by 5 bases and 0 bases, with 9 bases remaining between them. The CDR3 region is CSVNGQSTDTQYF. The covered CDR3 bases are TGCAGCGTTAACGGACAGAGCACAGATACG.

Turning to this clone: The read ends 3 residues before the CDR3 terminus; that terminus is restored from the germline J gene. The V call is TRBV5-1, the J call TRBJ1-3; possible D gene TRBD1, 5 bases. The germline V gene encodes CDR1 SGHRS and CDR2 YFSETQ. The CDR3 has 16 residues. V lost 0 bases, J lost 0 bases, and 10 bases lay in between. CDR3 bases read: TGCGCCAGCAGCTTGGCTACAGGAGCCTCTGGAAACACC. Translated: CASSLATGASGNT. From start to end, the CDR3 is CASSLATGASGNTIYF.

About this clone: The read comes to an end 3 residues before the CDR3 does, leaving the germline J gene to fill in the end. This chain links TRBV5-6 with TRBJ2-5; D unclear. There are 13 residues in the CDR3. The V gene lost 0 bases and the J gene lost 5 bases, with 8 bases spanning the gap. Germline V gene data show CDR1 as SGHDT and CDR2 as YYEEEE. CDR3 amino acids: CASSLDERETQYF. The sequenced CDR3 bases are TGTGCCAGCAGCTTGGACGAACGGGAGACC.

The CDR3 sequence is CASSPEGFEQFF. The DNA read from the CDR3 is TGTGCCAGCAGCCCCGAAGGTTTTGAG. The rearrangement joins TRBV7-9 to TRBJ2-1; D unresolved. The sequenced fragment ends 3 residues before the CDR3 boundary, so the rest is inferred from the germline J gene. Germline V gene lookup returns CDR1 SEHNR and CDR2 FQNEAQ (reference sequence). The V end was cut by 5 bases, the J end by 9 bases, with 11 bases between. The CDR3 has 12 residues.

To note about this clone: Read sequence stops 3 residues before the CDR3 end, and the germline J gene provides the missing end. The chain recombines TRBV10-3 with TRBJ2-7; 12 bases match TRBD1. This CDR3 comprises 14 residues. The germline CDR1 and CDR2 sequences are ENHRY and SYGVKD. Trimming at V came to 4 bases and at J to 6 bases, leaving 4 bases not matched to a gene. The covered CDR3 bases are TGTGCCATCAGTGTGGGACAGGGGGCGCCCGAG. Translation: CAISVGQGAPE. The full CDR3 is CAISVGQGAPEQYF.

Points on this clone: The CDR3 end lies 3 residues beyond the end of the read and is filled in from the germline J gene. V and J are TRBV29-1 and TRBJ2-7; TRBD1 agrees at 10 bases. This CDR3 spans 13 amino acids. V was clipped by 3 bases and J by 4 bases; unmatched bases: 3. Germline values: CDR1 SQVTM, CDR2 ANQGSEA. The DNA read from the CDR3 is TGCAGCGTTGAGACAGGGGGCCTATACGAG. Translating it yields CSVETGGLYE. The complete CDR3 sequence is CSVETGGLYEQYF.

CDR3 DNA (partial): TGTGCCAGCTCACCACGGGAGGTCAGGGTCGGGAACTATGGC. It encodes CASSPREVRVGNYG. The entire CDR3 protein is CASSPREVRVGNYGYTF. This rearrangement joins TRBV18 to TRBJ1-2, with D possibly being TRBD1 (5 bases). Sequencing ends 3 residues short of the CDR3 end; the germline J gene provides the rest. The CDR3 is 17 residues long. The V gene's germline CDR1 is KGHSH and CDR2 LQKENI. The V and J ends lost 1 base and 2 bases respectively, with 17 bases between them.

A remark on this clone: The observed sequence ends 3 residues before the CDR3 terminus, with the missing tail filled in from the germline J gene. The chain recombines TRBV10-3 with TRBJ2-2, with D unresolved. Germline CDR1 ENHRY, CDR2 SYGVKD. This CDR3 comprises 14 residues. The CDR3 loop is CAISETISGEKLFF. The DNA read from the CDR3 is TGTGCCATCAGTGAGACAATATCTGGTGAAAAG.

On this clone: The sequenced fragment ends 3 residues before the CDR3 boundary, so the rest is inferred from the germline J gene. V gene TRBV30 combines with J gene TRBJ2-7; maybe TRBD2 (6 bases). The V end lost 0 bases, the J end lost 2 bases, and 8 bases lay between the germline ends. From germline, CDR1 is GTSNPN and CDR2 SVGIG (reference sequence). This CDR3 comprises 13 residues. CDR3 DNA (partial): TGTGCCTGGAGTGTGGCGGGAACCTACGAG. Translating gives CAWSVAGTYE. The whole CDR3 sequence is CAWSVAGTYEQYF. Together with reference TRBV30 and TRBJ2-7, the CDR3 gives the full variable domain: SQTIHQWPATLVQPVGSPLSLECTVEGTSNPNLYWYRQAAGRGLQLLFYSVGIGQISSEVPQNLSASRPQDRQFILSSKKLLLSDSGFYLCAWSVAGTYEQYFGPGTRLTVT.

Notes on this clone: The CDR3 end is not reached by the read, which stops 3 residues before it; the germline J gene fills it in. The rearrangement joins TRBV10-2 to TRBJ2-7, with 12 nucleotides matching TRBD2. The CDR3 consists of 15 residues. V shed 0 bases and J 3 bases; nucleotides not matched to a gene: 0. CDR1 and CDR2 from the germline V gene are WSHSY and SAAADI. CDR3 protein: CASSESGLAGYEQYF. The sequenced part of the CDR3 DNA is TGCGCCAGCAGTGAGTCGGGACTAGCGGGCTACGAG.

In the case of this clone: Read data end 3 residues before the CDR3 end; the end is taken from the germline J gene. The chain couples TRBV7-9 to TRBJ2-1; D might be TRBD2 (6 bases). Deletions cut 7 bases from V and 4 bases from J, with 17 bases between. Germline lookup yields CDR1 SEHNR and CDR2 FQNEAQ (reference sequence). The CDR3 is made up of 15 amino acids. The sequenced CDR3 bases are TGTGCCAGCATAGGGACCATAGCGGTATACAATGAG. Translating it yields CASIGTIAVYNE. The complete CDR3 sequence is CASIGTIAVYNEQFF.

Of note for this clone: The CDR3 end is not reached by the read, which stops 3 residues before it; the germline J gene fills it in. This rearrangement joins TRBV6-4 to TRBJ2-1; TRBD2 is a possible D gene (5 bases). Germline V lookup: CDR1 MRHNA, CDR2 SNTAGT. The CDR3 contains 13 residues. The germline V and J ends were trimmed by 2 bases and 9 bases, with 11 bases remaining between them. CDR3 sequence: CASSDIDGLEQFF. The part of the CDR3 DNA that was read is TGTGCCAGCAGTGACATCGACGGACTTGAG.

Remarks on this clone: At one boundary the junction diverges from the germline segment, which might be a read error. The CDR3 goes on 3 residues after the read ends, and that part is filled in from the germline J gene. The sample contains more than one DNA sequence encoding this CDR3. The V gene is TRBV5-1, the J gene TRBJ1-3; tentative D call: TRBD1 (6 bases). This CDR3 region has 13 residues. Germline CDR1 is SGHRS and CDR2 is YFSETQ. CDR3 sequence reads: CASKGDSGNTIYF. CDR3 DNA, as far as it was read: TGCGCCAGCAAGGGGGATTCTGGAAACACG.

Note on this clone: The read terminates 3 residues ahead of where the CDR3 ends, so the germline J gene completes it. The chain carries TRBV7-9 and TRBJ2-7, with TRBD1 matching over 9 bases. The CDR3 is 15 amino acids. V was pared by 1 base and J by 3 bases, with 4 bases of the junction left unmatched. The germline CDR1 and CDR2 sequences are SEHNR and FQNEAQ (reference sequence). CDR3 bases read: TGTGCCAGCAGCTTAGAAAACAGGGGGCTCTACGAG. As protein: CASSLENRGLYE. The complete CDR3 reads CASSLENRGLYEQYF.

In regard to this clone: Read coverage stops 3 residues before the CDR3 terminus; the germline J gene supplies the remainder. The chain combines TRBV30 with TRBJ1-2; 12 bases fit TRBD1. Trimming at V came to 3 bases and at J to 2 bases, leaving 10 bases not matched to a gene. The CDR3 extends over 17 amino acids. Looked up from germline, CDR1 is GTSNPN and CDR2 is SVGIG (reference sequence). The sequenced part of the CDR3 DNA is TGTGCCTGGAGGAAGGGGGGACAGGGGGCCAAAAACTATGGC. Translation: CAWRKGGQGAKNYG. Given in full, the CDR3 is CAWRKGGQGAKNYGYTF. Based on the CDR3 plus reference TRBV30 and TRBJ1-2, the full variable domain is SQTIHQWPATLVQPVGSPLSLECTVEGTSNPNLYWYRQAAGRGLQLLFYSVGIGQISSEVPQNLSASRPQDRQFILSSKKLLLSDSGFYLCAWRKGGQGAKNYGYTFGSGTRLTVV.

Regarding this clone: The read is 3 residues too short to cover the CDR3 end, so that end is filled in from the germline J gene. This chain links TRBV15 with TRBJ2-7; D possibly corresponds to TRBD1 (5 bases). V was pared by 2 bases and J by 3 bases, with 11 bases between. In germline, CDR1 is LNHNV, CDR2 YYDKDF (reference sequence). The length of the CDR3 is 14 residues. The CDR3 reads CATSRLDRLYEQYF. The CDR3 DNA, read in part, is TGTGCCACCAGCAGACTCGACAGACTCTACGAG.

CDR3 DNA (partial): TGCAGTGCTAGCGACAGGGTGATCTACGAG. Translated: CSASDRVIYE. The full-length CDR3 reads as CSASDRVIYEQYF. This chain connects TRBV20-1 to TRBJ2-7, with 7 bases fitting TRBD1. The CDR3 extends 3 residues past the end of the read, so its final part is completed from the germline J gene. The CDR3 length is 13 residues. The germline gives CDR1 DFQATT, CDR2 SNEGSKA (reference sequence). The V gene end was trimmed by 3 bases and the J gene end by 3 bases; junction bases not matched to a gene: 5.

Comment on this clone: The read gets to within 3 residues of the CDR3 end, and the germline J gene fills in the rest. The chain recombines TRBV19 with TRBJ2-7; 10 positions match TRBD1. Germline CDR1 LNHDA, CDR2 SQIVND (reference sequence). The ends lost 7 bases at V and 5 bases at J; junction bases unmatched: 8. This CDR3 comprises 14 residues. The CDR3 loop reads CASTKGTGADEQYF. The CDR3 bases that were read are TGTGCCAGTACTAAGGGGACAGGGGCCGACGAG. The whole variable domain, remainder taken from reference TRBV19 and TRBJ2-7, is DGGITQSPKYLFRKEGQNVTLSCEQNLNHDAMYWYRQDPGQGLRLIYYSQIVNDFQKGDIAEGYSVSREKKESFPLTVTSAQKNPTAFYLCASTKGTGADEQYFGPGTRLTVT.

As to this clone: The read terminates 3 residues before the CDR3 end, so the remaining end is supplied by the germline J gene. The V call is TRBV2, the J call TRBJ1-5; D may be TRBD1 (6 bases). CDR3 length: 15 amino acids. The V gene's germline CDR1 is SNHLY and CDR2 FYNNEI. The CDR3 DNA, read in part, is TGTGCCAGCAGTGTTGAACGGGGGGCCGGAGATCCC. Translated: CASSVERGAGDP. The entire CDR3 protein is CASSVERGAGDPQHF.

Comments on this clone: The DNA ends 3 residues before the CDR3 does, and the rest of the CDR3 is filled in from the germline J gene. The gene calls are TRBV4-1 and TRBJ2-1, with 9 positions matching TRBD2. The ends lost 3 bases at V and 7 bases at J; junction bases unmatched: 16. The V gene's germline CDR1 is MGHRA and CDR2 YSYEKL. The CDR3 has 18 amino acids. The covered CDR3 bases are TGCGCCAGCAGCCATCCAGGGCGGGGGGGCTTGTTCGGTAATGAG. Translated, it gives CASSHPGRGGLFGNE. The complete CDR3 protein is CASSHPGRGGLFGNEQFF.

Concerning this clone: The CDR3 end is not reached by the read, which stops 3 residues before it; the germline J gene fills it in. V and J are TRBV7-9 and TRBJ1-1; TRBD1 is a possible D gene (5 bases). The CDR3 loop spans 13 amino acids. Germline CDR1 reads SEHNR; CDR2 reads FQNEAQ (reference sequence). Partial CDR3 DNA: TGTGCCAGCAGCCGGGGGGAAGGGAAGACA. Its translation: CASSRGEGKT. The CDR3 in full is CASSRGEGKTAFF.

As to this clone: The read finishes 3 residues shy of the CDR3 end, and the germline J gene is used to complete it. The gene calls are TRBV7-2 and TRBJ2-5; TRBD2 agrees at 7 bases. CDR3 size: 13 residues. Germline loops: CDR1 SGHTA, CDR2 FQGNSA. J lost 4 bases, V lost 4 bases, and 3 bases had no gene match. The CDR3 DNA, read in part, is TGTGCCAGCAGCTGGACTAGTGGAGAGACC. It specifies CASSWTSGET. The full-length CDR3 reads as CASSWTSGETQYF. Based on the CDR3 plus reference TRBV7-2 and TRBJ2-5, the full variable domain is GAGVSQSPSNKVTEKGKDVELRCDPISGHTALYWYRQSLGQGLEFLIYFQGNSAPDKSGLPSDRFSAERTGGSVSTLTIQRTQQEDSAVYLCASSWTSGETQYFGPGTRLLVL.

CDR3 DNA, as far as it was read: TGTGCCATCAGGCCTCGGGACAGAACTAACTATGGC. Protein: CAIRPRDRTNYG. The full CDR3 sequence reads CAIRPRDRTNYGYTF. The rearrangement uses TRBV10-3 and TRBJ1-2, with TRBD1 matching over 7 bases. The read terminates 3 residues before the CDR3 end, so the remaining end is supplied by the germline J gene. CDR3 size: 15 residues. V gave up 6 bases and J gave up 0 bases; unmatched junction bases: 7. Germline V gene sequence: CDR1 ENHRY, CDR2 SYGVKD.

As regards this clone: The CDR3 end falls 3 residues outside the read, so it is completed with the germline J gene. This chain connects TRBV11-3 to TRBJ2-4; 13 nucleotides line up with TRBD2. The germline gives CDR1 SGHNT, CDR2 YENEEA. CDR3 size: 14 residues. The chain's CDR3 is CASSSGLAGHRQYF. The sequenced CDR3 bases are TGTGCCAGCAGCTCGGGACTAGCGGGACATCGT. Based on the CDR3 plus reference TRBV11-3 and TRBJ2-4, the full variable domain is EAGVVQSPRYKIIEKKQPVAFWCNPISGHNTLYWYLQNLGQGPELLIRYENEEAVDDSQLPKDRFSAERLKGVDSTLKIQPAELGDSAVYLCASSSGLAGHRQYFGAGTRLSVL.

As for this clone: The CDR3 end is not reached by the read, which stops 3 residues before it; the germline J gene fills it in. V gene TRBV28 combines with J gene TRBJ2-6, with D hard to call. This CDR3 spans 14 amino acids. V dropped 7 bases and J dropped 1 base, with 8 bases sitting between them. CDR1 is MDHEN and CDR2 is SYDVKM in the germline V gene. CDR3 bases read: TGTGCCAGCAAAAGAAGGTCTGGGGCCAACGTC. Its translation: CASKRRSGANV. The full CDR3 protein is CASKRRSGANVLTF.